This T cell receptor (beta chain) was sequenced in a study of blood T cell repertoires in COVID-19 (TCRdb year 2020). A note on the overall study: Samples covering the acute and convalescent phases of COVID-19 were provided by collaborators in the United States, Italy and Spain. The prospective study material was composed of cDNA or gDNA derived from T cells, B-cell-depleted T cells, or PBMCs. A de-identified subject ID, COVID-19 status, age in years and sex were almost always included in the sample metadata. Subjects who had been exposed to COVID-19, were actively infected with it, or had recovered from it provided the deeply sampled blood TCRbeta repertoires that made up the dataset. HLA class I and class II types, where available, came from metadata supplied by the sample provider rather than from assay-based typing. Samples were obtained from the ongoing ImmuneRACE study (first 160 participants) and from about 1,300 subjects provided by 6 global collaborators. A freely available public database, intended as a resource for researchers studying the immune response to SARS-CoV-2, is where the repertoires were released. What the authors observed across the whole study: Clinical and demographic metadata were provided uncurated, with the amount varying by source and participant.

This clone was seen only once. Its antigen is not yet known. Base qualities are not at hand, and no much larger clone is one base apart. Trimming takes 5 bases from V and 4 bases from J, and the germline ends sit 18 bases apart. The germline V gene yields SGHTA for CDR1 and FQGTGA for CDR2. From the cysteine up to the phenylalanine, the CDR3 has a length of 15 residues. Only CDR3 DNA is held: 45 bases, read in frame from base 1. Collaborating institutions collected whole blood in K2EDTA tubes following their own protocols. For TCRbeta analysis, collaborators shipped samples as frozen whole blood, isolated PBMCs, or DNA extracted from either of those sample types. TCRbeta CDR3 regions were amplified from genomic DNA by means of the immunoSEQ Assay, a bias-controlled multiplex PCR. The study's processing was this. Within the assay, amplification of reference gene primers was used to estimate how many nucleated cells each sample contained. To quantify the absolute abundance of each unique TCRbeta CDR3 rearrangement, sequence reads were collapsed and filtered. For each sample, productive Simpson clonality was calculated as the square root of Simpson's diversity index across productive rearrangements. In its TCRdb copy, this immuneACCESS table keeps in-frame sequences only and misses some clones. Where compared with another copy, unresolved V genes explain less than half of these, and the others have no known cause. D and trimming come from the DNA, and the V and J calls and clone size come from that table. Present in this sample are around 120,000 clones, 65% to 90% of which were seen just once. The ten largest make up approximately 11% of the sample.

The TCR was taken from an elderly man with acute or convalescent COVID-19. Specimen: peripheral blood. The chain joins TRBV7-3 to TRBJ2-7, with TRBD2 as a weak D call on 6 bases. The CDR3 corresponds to CASSLEAGSGYEQYF. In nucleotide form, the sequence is TGTGCCAGCAGCCTAGAGGCGGGATCGGGGTACGAGCAGTACTTC.